Listed below are T cell receptor beta chains from one sample, sequenced in a study of CD8 T cells in Susac syndrome. TCRdb ran MiXCR on the immunoSEQ multiplex PCR reads and lists one entry per CDR3 protein. The table has a few hundred thousand distinct CDR3 sequences, about 94% seen once. Sequencing input: CD4+ T cells from PBMCs. All receptors come from a human donor with Susac syndrome. Each CDR3 is given with its conserved first and last residue. Each record gives: V gene, CDR3 length, CDR3 protein.

TRBV24-1 | 12 | CATSRTGYGYTF
TRBV9 | 16 | CASSLWAQGSAETQYF
TRBV7-2 | 14 | CASSLGVASETQYF
TRBV10-3 | 13 | CAISESAGGGYTF
TRBV5-6 | 15 | CASSLPPDSTDTQYF
TRBV7-2 | 14 | CASSPSRGAYEQYF
TRBV14 | 15 | CASSQGTSVRWTQYF
TRBV30 | 17 | CAWSLTGTGVYNSPLHF
TRBV14 | 13 | CASSVGWGTEAFF
TRBV6-5 | 15 | CASSYSVWENTEAFF
TRBV20-1 | 13 | CSARDPGGGIQYF
TRBV4-3 | 15 | CASSPRGTGPETQYF
TRBV7-3 | 14 | CASSPGPVNTEAFF
TRBV20-1 | 12 | CSAPREAYEQYF
TRBV6-1 | 15 | CASIAGFSPGHTQYF
TRBV5-1 | 15 | CASSIPGQGNTEAFF